This TCR beta chain was profiled in a study of blood T cell repertoires in COVID-19. Study-wide context: T cells, B-cell-depleted T cells, or PBMCs supplied cDNA or gDNA.

Cohorts were assigned according to the clinical history that participants reported. Symptom resolution, clearance, or two negative PCRs marked the recovered donors of Cohort 3. Germline assignment: CDR1 MDHEN and CDR2 SYDVKM. V dropped 4 bases and J dropped 6 bases, with 11 bases sitting between them. The CDR3 has 13 residues. Authors' data handling: By means of reference gene primer amplification, nucleated cell counts were estimated. Some clones are missing from TCRdb's copy, which holds only in-frame ones; the method was immunoSEQ multiplex PCR. The V and J calls and clone size come from that table; D and trimming were worked out from the DNA. Here the sample spans around 200,000 clones, about 85% being singletons.

The chain combines TRBV28 with TRBJ2-3, with D unresolved. Sample: PBMCs or T cells enriched from blood (not recorded which). The TCR originated in a man between 40 and 49 years old who had recovered from COVID-19. CDR3: CASSSVTVDTQYF. CDR3 DNA: TGTGCCAGCAGTTCGGTCACTGTTGATACGCAGTATTTT.